Sequencing of this TCR beta chain was carried out in a study of identical twins. Study-wide points: Memory repertoires showed no such pattern, whereas abundant cord blood beta clonotypes carried fewer insertions. Zero-insertion analyses might be partly confounded by invariant T cells like MAIT and iNKT. With monozygotic twins, out-of-frame TCR alpha sharing exceeded what models estimated.

Germline CDR1 reads SQVTM; CDR2 reads ANQGSEA. This CDR3 is built from 17 residues. V dropped 6 bases and J dropped 1 base, with 25 bases sitting between them. Comments on this clonotype: Antigen: not known.

Each donor was a healthy Caucasian. TCRdb re-analysed the 5' RACE reads in MiXCR, keeping a single row per CDR3 protein. The sample lists some 1,700,000 distinct CDR3 sequences, more than 30% occurring once. Specimen: cord blood. The chain is built from TRBV29-1 and TRBJ2-7; D may match TRBD1 or TRBD2 (5 bases each). This TCR came from a newborn girl in good health. The CDR3 sequence is CSVRASFGAGISYEQYF. CDR3 bases: TGCAGCGTAAGGGCAAGCTTCGGGGCGGGTATTTCCTACGAGCAGTACTTC.